This entry lists 14 T cell receptor beta chains sequenced from one sample in a study of response to subunit inactivated influenza vaccine. From the RT-PCR reads, TCRdb called clonotypes with MiXCR, one entry per CDR3 protein. The data hold roughly 520,000 distinct CDR3 sequences, with about 25% observed a single time. The sequenced sample was CD4+ T cells sorted from PBMCs, obtained roughly 5 days after vaccination. Receptor source: a man aged 45-60 years who received an inactivated influenza vaccine.

In its sample, this clonotype was seen a few times. The rearrangement links TRBV10-3 to TRBJ2-2; D is undetermined. This CDR3 comprises 14 residues. Germline V gene lookup returns CDR1 ENHRY and CDR2 SYGVKD. The ends were cut back, 0 bases at V and 1 base at J, with 3 bases in the middle. This CDR3 is CAISESRNTGELFF. The CDR3 DNA reads TGTGCCATCAGTGAGTCGCGGAACACCGGGGAGCTGTTTTTT.

This clonotype was observed a handful of times. The chain couples TRBV6-1 to TRBJ2-5; D possibly matches TRBD1 or TRBD2 (6 bases each). Trimming pared 6 bases from V and 4 bases from J, leaving 18 bases between. Germline CDR1 and CDR2: MNHNS and SASEGT. This CDR3 region has 15 residues. As DNA, the CDR3 is TGTGCCAGCAGCCGCCGGCCATGGGGGGCAGAGACCCAGTACTTC. This translates into CASSRRPWGAETQYF.

The J gene is TRBJ2-1, the V gene TRBV5-6, with TRBD2 matching 8 bases. This CDR3 has 13 residues. From germline, CDR1 is SGHDT and CDR2 YYEEEE. V trimming: 4 bases; J trimming: 6 bases; junction bases outside the gene matches: 3. The CDR3 DNA is TGTGCCAGCAGCGGGGGACTAGTCAATGAGCAGTTCTTC. It yields the protein CASSGGLVNEQFF. Supplemented by reference TRBV5-6 and TRBJ2-1, the full variable domain reads DAGVTQSPTHLIKTRGQQVTLRCSPKSGHDTVSWYQQALGQGPQFIFQYYEEEERQRGNFPDRFSGHQFPNYSSELNVNALLLGDSALYLCASSGGLVNEQFFGPGTRLTVL.

The chain has TRBV6-1 and TRBJ1-2; D is perhaps TRBD1 (5 bases). The CDR3 covers 13 residues. Between the trimmed V and J ends, which lost 1 base and 8 bases, there was a span of 11 bases. Per germline, CDR1 MNHNS and CDR2 SASEGT. DNA for the CDR3: TGTGCCAGCAGTGAAGGGTGGGGGGACGGCTACACCTTC. It translates to CASSEGWGDGYTF.

The chain joins TRBV20-1 to TRBJ2-3; possibly TRBD2 for D (6 bases). The CDR3 covers 14 residues. In germline, CDR1 is DFQATT, CDR2 SNEGSKA (reference sequence). V was trimmed by 3 bases and J by 0 bases, leaving 10 bases between them. CDR3 in amino acids: CSASDSGSTDTQYF. CDR3 sequence (DNA): TGCAGTGCTAGTGATAGCGGTAGCACAGATACGCAGTATTTT.

The chain uses TRBV6-2 or TRBV6-3 and TRBJ1-2; D possibly corresponds to TRBD1 (6 bases). V lost 6 bases and J lost 7, with 18 bases in between. Looked up from germline, CDR1 is MNHEY and CDR2 is SVGEGT. The CDR3 loop spans 14 amino acids. The CDR3 loop is CASSRDTSFSGYTF. The CDR3 nucleotides are TGTGCCAGCAGCCGGGACACCTCCTTCAGTGGCTACACCTTC.

The CDR3 reads CASSLRVTADPEAFF. In DNA, the CDR3 is TGTGCCAGCAGCTTACGAGTTACGGCAGATCCTGAAGCTTTCTTT. The J gene is TRBJ1-1, the V gene TRBV7-9, with D unresolved. Trimming stripped 2 bases from V and 6 bases from J, with 16 bases between. CDR1 and CDR2 (germline): SEHNR, FQNEAQ (reference sequence). The CDR3 contains 15 residues.

The sample holds one count of this clonotype. The chain combines TRBV6-2 or TRBV6-3 with TRBJ2-2; D remains ambiguous. Germline CDR1 reads MNHEY; CDR2 reads SVGEGT. The CDR3 consists of 13 residues. V lost 6 bases and J 6 bases, leaving 11 bases between the germline ends. CDR3 bases: TGTGCCAGCAGAACGGTGGGATCCGGGGAGCTGTTTTTT. Residues: CASRTVGSGELFF.

This chain uses TRBV4-3 with TRBJ2-1, with D perhaps TRBD1 or TRBD2 (6 bases each). Trimming left V 1 base short and J 1 base short, with 11 bases between. The CDR3 is made up of 16 amino acids. Germline lookup yields CDR1 LGHNA and CDR2 YSLEER. The CDR3 nucleotides read TGCGCCAGCAGCCAAGTTAGGGGGGCGTCCTACAATGAGCAGTTCTTC. It codes for CASSQVRGASYNEQFF.

CDR3 in amino acids: CATSREGIVLFGTVRNEQFF. In DNA form, the CDR3 reads TGTGCCACCAGCAGAGAAGGGATAGTTTTGTTCGGGACAGTCCGTAATGAGCAGTTCTTC. This chain links TRBV15 with TRBJ2-1; 7 nucleotides match TRBD1. The germline CDR1 and CDR2 sequences are LNHNV and YYDKDF (reference sequence). The CDR3 length is 20 residues. The V gene end was trimmed by 0 bases and the J gene end by 7 bases; junction bases not matched to a gene: 21.

This clonotype was picked up many times. The J gene is TRBJ2-1, the V gene TRBV28; D might be TRBD2 (6 bases). Germline CDR1 is MDHEN and CDR2 is SYDVKM. This CDR3 region has 16 residues. V lost 2 bases and J lost 9, with 20 bases in between. Written as DNA, the CDR3 is TGTGCCAGCAGTTTAATGAGAGGTGGGAGGCACGCTGAGCAGTTCTTC. Translation gives CASSLMRGGRHAEQFF.

This clonotype occurred once. The chain has TRBV5-1 and TRBJ2-7; possibly TRBD2 for D (5 bases). Germline loops: CDR1 SGHRS, CDR2 YFSETQ. Trimming left V 2 bases short and J 5 bases short, with 14 bases between. The CDR3 runs 14 residues. CDR3 nucleotides: TGCGCCAGCAGCTTTGGCTGGGAGAGCAACGAGCAGTACTTC. The encoded protein is CASSFGWESNEQYF.

This clonotype was recorded many times. The rearrangement joins TRBV6-1 to TRBJ2-2; D gene ambiguous. Trimming cost V 5 bases and J 2 bases, with 12 bases left between them. Germline V gives CDR1 MNHNS, CDR2 SASEGT. The CDR3 runs 15 residues. The CDR3, as DNA: TGTGCCAGCAGTACGTTGCGGAGCAACACCGGGGAGCTGTTTTTT. Protein: CASSTLRSNTGELFF.

This clonotype was recorded a few times. The V and J genes are TRBV29-1 and TRBJ2-3; 14 nucleotides line up with TRBD2. Trimming at V came to 6 bases and at J to 4 bases, leaving 3 bases not matched to a gene. Germline V gene data show CDR1 as SQVTM and CDR2 as ANQGSEA. The CDR3 is made up of 14 amino acids. CDR3 sequence: CSVTSGRAADTQYF. The CDR3 DNA follows: TGCAGCGTGACTAGCGGGAGGGCCGCAGATACGCAGTATTTT.